This TCR beta chain was captured in a study of OX40 agonist ivuxolimab in advanced cancers. The overall study: Patients with hepatocellular carcinoma, melanoma, renal cell or head and neck cancer made up the dose-escalation patients. Therapy given before enrollment (anti-PD-1, anti-PD-L1 or anti-CTLA-4) was allowed, and 40% had some.

A word on this clone: Its specificity is unknown.

Clones were read by immunoSEQ multiplex PCR, and TCRdb kept only the in-frame ones, dropping some. The profile shows about 57,000 clones, over 80% of them singletons. Findings of the study overall: Circulating CD4+ and CD8+ T cells showed clonal expansion by week 6 at 0.1 to 3.0 mg/kg. The authors did not determine the antigen specificity of the expanded peripheral T cells.

With 6 bases clipped from V and 4 bases from J, the junction kept 5 bases outside the gene matches. Germline values: CDR1 SEHNR, CDR2 FQNEAQ (reference sequence). The CDR3 runs to 14 residues. The chain combines TRBV7-9 with TRBJ2-5; 10 bases are a match to TRBD2. Sample: CD4+ or CD8+ T cells sorted from blood, taken in a trial of the OX40 agonist ivuxolimab. The sequence was collected from an adult with an advanced solid tumor such as melanoma, head and neck, liver or kidney cancer. This CDR3 reads CASSLAGAGETQYF. In DNA, the CDR3 is TGTGCCAGCAGTCTAGCGGGAGCTGGAGAGACCCAGTACTTC.